This passage covers 29 T cell receptor beta chains from one sample sequenced in a study of blood T cell repertoires in COVID-19. Some clones are missing from TCRdb's copy, which holds only in-frame ones; the method was immunoSEQ multiplex PCR. Of more than 130,000 clones detected, around nine tenths appear once; the ten largest clones hold 3.5% to 5.5%. Material: peripheral blood. All receptors derive from a middle-aged woman with acute or convalescent COVID-19.

The chain links TRBV11-2 to TRBJ2-7; D is possibly TRBD1 (7 bases). Germline lookup yields CDR1 SGHAT and CDR2 FQNNGV. The germline V and J ends were trimmed by 6 bases and 7 bases, with 22 bases remaining between them. This CDR3 comprises 15 residues. CDR3 amino acids: CASRNTGALGREQYF. As DNA, the CDR3 is TGTGCCAGCAGGAACACAGGGGCCCTAGGGAGGGAGCAGTACTTC. The entire variable domain, with the rest obtained from reference TRBV11-2 and TRBJ2-7, is as follows: EAGVAQSPRYKIIEKRQSVAFWCNPISGHATLYWYQQILGQGPKLLIQFQNNGVVDDSQLPKDRFSAERLKGVDSTLKIQPAKLEDSAVYLCASRNTGALGREQYFGPGTRLTVT.

The chain is built from TRBV2 and TRBJ1-4; D ambiguous. Looked up from germline, CDR1 is SNHLY and CDR2 is FYNNEI. The CDR3 covers 15 residues. V gave up 8 bases and J gave up 8 bases, with 21 bases separating them. The CDR3 sequence: CASRVREGGLEKLFF. The CDR3 nucleotides are TGTGCCAGCCGTGTCCGGGAGGGCGGTTTGGAAAAACTGTTTTTT.

The rearrangement uses TRBV7-6 and TRBJ1-5; no clear D. In germline, CDR1 is SGHVS, CDR2 FNYEAQ. V lost 1 base to trimming and J lost 4 bases, with 14 bases between them. CDR3 length: 16 residues. The CDR3 nucleotides read TGTGCCAGCAGCTTAGGGTCTGCCAGCGGAAATCAGCCCCAGCATTTT. Its protein is CASSLGSASGNQPQHF.

The chain combines TRBV7-3 with TRBJ1-1; D uncertain. Trimming shortened V by 4 bases and J by 4 bases, and 10 bases separated the two germline ends. CDR3 length equals 13 residues. Per germline, CDR1 SGHTA and CDR2 FQGTGA. CDR3 bases: TGTGCCAGCAGCTCGGACGGAGGCACTGAAGCTTTCTTT. It specifies CASSSDGGTEAFF.

This sequence joins TRBV18 and TRBJ1-3; D is unclear. The CDR3 covers 15 residues. The V and J ends lost 5 bases and 0 bases respectively, with 11 bases between them. The V gene's germline CDR1 is KGHSH and CDR2 LQKENI. CDR3 sequence: CASSTDGYSGNTIYF. CDR3 sequence (DNA): TGTGCCAGCTCAACAGACGGTTACTCTGGAAACACCATATATTTT. Filled out from reference TRBV18 and TRBJ1-3, the complete variable domain reads NAGVMQNPRHLVRRRGQEARLRCSPMKGHSHVYWYRQLPEEGLKFMVYLQKENIIDESGMPKERFSAEFPKEGPSILRIQQVVRGDSAAYFCASSTDGYSGNTIYFGEGSWLTVV.

V and J are TRBV2 and TRBJ1-5; D is uncertain. The CDR3 is made up of 16 amino acids. CDR1 and CDR2 (germline): SNHLY, FYNNEI. Trimming cost V 4 bases and J 4 bases, with 17 bases left between them. CDR3 amino acids: CASSGMPTSPNQPQHF. As DNA, the CDR3 is TGTGCCAGCAGTGGAATGCCTACGAGCCCTAATCAGCCCCAGCATTTT.

The chain couples TRBV30 to TRBJ1-2; D ambiguous. This CDR3 has 11 amino acids. Germline-derived CDR1 and CDR2 are GTSNPN and SVGIG (reference sequence). The V end lost 0 bases, the J end lost 6 bases, and 5 bases lay between the germline ends. In DNA, the CDR3 is TGTGCCTGGAGTGTACTAGATGGCTACACCTTC. This encodes CAWSVLDGYTF.

This clone is a singleton in its sample. The chain combines TRBV6-6 with TRBJ2-1; 7 nucleotides line up with TRBD1. The germline V gene encodes CDR1 MNHNY and CDR2 SVGAGI (reference sequence). This CDR3 region has 13 residues. V was pared by 10 bases and J by 2 bases, with 5 bases of the junction left unmatched. The CDR3 here is CATLDRTYNEQFF. The CDR3 coding sequence is TGTGCCACCCTGGACAGGACCTACAATGAGCAGTTCTTC.

The J gene is TRBJ2-5, the V gene TRBV4-3; 7 nucleotides line up with TRBD1. The CDR3 runs to 15 residues. Per germline, CDR1 LGHNA and CDR2 YSLEER. V was clipped by 3 bases and J by 4 bases; unmatched bases: 8. The CDR3 is CASSQQQGLGETQYF. DNA of the CDR3: TGCGCCAGCAGCCAGCAACAGGGGCTAGGAGAGACCCAGTACTTC.

V gene TRBV7-3 combines with J gene TRBJ1-2; 9 nucleotides align to TRBD1. This CDR3 has 15 amino acids. CDR1 and CDR2 from the germline V gene are SGHTA and FQGTGA. The V gene end was trimmed by 5 bases and the J gene end by 5 bases; junction bases not matched to a gene: 9. The CDR3 loop reads CASSQTGGGSYGYTF. The CDR3 DNA sequence: TGTGCCAGCAGCCAGACAGGGGGAGGGTCATATGGCTACACCTTC.

This chain links TRBV19 with TRBJ1-3; TRBD1 might be the D (6 bases). Trimming took 6 bases from V and 1 from J, leaving 13 bases between them. This CDR3 comprises 15 residues. Germline values: CDR1 LNHDA, CDR2 SQIVND (reference sequence). CDR3 sequence reads: CASSPAGQSGNTIYF. The CDR3 bases are TGTGCCAGTAGCCCTGCAGGACAGTCTGGAAACACCATATATTTT.

The chain links TRBV6-2 or TRBV6-3 to TRBJ2-4; 8 bases agree with TRBD2. Germline CDR1 MNHEY, CDR2 SVGEGT. The CDR3 spans 20 residues. V shed 2 bases, J shed 6 bases, and the junction held 21 bases outside the gene matches. CDR3 DNA sequence: TGTGCCAGCAGTTACCTTCGGGTAGCGGGGAGTGTTATGGGAGCAAACATTCAGTACTTC. Protein: CASSYLRVAGSVMGANIQYF.

This rearrangement joins TRBV7-3 to TRBJ2-3, with 9 nucleotides matching TRBD2. This CDR3 has 13 residues. The junction had 0 bases not matched to a gene; V was cut back by 2 bases and J by 6 bases. CDR1 and CDR2 (germline): SGHTA, FQGTGA. The CDR3 nucleotides read TGTGCCAGCAGCTTAGCGGGAGGGGATACGCAGTATTTT. This codes for CASSLAGGDTQYF.

The chain combines TRBV7-2 with TRBJ2-2; TRBD2 agrees at 7 bases. CDR1 and CDR2 from the germline V gene are SGHTA and FQGNSA. J lost 4 bases, V lost 3 bases, and 8 bases had no gene match. The CDR3 runs to 16 residues. The CDR3 DNA follows: TGTGCCAGCAGCTTGGTGGGAGGGCTAAGCACCGGGGAGCTGTTTTTT. Translated, it gives CASSLVGGLSTGELFF.

By share of the sample, this clone is medium-sized. This chain joins TRBV10-3 and TRBJ1-2; 7 positions agree with TRBD1. V trimming: 10 bases; J trimming: 6 bases; junction bases outside the gene matches: 14. CDR3 length equals 14 residues. From germline, CDR1 is ENHRY and CDR2 SYGVKD. The CDR3 loop reads CATLREGGADGYTF. DNA of the CDR3: TGTGCCACACTACGAGAAGGGGGCGCGGATGGCTACACCTTC.

The chain combines TRBV4-1 with TRBJ2-7; 7 bases align to TRBD2. The germline V gene has CDR1 MGHRA and CDR2 YSYEKL. The CDR3 covers 16 residues. V lost 3 bases and J lost 3; bases outside the gene matches: 11. CDR3: CASSQIGGGPYYEQYF. The CDR3 nucleotides are TGCGCCAGCAGCCAGATTGGGGGAGGGCCTTACTACGAGCAGTACTTC.

The CDR3 DNA reads as TGTGCCAGCAGTGTCCATGAGGAAAGCTATGGCTACACCTTC. Residues: CASSVHEESYGYTF. V usage is TRBV2 and J usage is TRBJ1-2; D is ambiguous. The CDR3 has 14 residues. Between the trimmed V and J ends, which lost 4 bases and 4 bases, there was a span of 13 bases. Germline V gene lookup returns CDR1 SNHLY and CDR2 FYNNEI.

J is TRBJ1-1 and V is TRBV7-8; D uncertain. The V gene lost 5 bases and the J gene lost 0 bases, with 13 bases spanning the gap. The germline CDR1 and CDR2 sequences are SGHVS and FQNEAQ. CDR3 length: 15 amino acids. CDR3 nucleotides: TGTGCCAGCAGCCCCTCTGGCTCCCTGAACACTGAAGCTTTCTTT. It translates to CASSPSGSLNTEAFF.

This CDR3 reads CASSQEGIAGGPGTGELFF. Written as DNA, the CDR3 is TGTGCCAGCAGCCAAGAGGGTATAGCGGGAGGGCCGGGCACCGGGGAGCTGTTTTTT. The chain has TRBV4-2 and TRBJ2-2; 11 nucleotides align to TRBD2. With 0 bases clipped from V and 4 bases from J, the junction kept 10 bases outside the gene matches. The CDR3 runs 19 residues. The germline gives CDR1 LGHNA, CDR2 YNFKEQ.

V is TRBV6-2 or TRBV6-3 and J is TRBJ1-5; tentative D call: TRBD1 (6 bases). The V end lost 2 bases, the J end lost 3 bases, and 14 bases lay between the germline ends. Germline loops: CDR1 MNHEY, CDR2 SVGEGT. This CDR3 comprises 16 residues. The CDR3 coding sequence is TGTGCCAGCAGTTACCTAGGGCAGGGGAACAATCAGCCCCAGCATTTT. This sequence encodes CASSYLGQGNNQPQHF.

The V gene is TRBV10-3, the J gene TRBJ2-3; 7 bases agree with TRBD2. J lost 2 bases, V lost 10 bases, and 6 bases had no gene match. The CDR3 spans 13 residues. In germline, CDR1 is ENHRY, CDR2 SYGVKD. The CDR3 sequence: CATLSGITDTQYF. CDR3 bases: TGTGCCACCCTGAGCGGGATCACAGATACGCAGTATTTT.

V is TRBV7-9 and J is TRBJ1-2, with D tentatively TRBD1 (5 bases). Germline V gene lookup returns CDR1 SEHNR and CDR2 FQNEAQ (reference sequence). CDR3 length: 15 amino acids. The ends were cut back, 5 bases at V and 6 bases at J, with 19 bases in the middle. The CDR3 DNA is TGTGCCAGCAGCCCCTCCCGCAGGGAGGGAGATGGCTACACCTTC. Translated: CASSPSRREGDGYTF.

The chain couples TRBV3-1 (or the pseudogene TRBV3-2) to TRBJ2-5; 8 nucleotides align to TRBD2. CDR3 length equals 15 residues. Germline CDR1 reads LGHDT; CDR2 reads YNNKEL (reference sequence). Trimming took 4 bases from V and 1 from J; bases not matched to a gene: 5. The CDR3: CASSLSGGRQETQYF. Written as DNA, the CDR3 is TGTGCCAGCAGCCTAAGCGGGGGCCGCCAAGAGACCCAGTACTTC.

The rearrangement uses TRBV5-1 and TRBJ2-3; no reliable D call. The CDR3 runs to 12 residues. V lost 5 bases to trimming and J lost 2 bases, with 6 bases between them. Looked up from germline, CDR1 is SGHRS and CDR2 is YFSETQ. The CDR3 sequence: CASSEPTDTQYF. As DNA, the CDR3 is TGCGCCAGCAGTGAGCCCACAGATACGCAGTATTTT.

This clone was seen a few times. The sample carries other DNA sequences with the same CDR3. V is TRBV19 and J is TRBJ2-2; TRBD2 matches 10 bases. J gave up 1 base and V 3 bases, and 2 bases lay outside the gene matches. This CDR3 has 16 residues. Looked up from germline, CDR1 is LNHDA and CDR2 is SQIVND (reference sequence). The CDR3 region is CASSILAGENTGELFF. CDR3 in DNA: TGTGCCAGTAGTATCCTAGCGGGGGAGAACACCGGGGAGCTGTTTTTT. Looking up the rest from reference TRBV19 and TRBJ2-2 gives the full variable domain: DGGITQSPKYLFRKEGQNVTLSCEQNLNHDAMYWYRQDPGQGLRLIYYSQIVNDFQKGDIAEGYSVSREKKESFPLTVTSAQKNPTAFYLCASSILAGENTGELFFGEGSRLTVL.

J is TRBJ1-2 and V is TRBV5-4; D call uncertain. Germline assignment: CDR1 SGHNT and CDR2 YYREEE (reference sequence). The CDR3 sequence is 14 residues long. V was clipped by 0 bases and J by 3 bases, with 9 bases between them. As DNA, the CDR3 is TGTGCCAGCAGCTTGGGCCAGAGGGACTATGGCTACACCTTC. Translation gives CASSLGQRDYGYTF.

The chain uses TRBV11-2 and TRBJ2-1; 8 bases are a match to TRBD2. CDR1 is SGHAT, CDR2 FQNNGV, per germline. The length of the CDR3 is 16 residues. The junction had 5 bases not matched to a gene; V was cut back by 0 bases and J by 4 bases. CDR3 sequence: CASSLDGLAPYNEQFF. CDR3 nucleotides: TGTGCCAGCAGCTTAGATGGACTAGCCCCTTACAATGAGCAGTTCTTC. The whole variable domain, filled in from reference TRBV11-2 and TRBJ2-1, reads EAGVAQSPRYKIIEKRQSVAFWCNPISGHATLYWYQQILGQGPKLLIQFQNNGVVDDSQLPKDRFSAERLKGVDSTLKIQPAKLEDSAVYLCASSLDGLAPYNEQFFGPGTRLTVL.

V usage is TRBV10-3 and J usage is TRBJ2-6; D gene uncertain. V lost 0 bases to trimming and J lost 12 bases, with 6 bases between them. CDR1 ENHRY and CDR2 SYGVKD come from the germline V gene. There are 12 residues in the CDR3. Written as DNA, the CDR3 is TGTGCCATCAGTGAGTCTGGGCCCGTCCTGACTTTC. It translates to CAISESGPVLTF.

The chain recombines TRBV7-9 with TRBJ1-2; no definite D call. The ends were cut back, 1 base at V and 0 bases at J, with 9 bases in the middle. The CDR3 totals 15 residues. From germline, CDR1 is SEHNR and CDR2 FQNEAQ (reference sequence). CDR3 in DNA: TGTGCCAGCAGCTTAGAGCGTGGCCCTAACTATGGCTACACCTTC. Residues: CASSLERGPNYGYTF.